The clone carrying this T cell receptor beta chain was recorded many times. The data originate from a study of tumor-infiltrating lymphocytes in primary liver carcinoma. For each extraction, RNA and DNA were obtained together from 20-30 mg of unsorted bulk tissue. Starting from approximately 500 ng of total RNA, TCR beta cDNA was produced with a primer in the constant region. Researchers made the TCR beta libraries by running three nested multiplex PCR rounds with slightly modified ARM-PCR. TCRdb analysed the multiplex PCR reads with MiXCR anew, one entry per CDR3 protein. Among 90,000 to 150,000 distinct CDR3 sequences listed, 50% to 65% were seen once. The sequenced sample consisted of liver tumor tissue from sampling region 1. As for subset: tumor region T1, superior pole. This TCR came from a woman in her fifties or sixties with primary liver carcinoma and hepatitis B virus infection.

The CDR3 sequence is CASSQDPGQELGQPQHF. In DNA form, the CDR3 reads TGTGCCAGCAGCCAAGACCCCGGACAGGAGCTGGGTCAGCCCCAGCATTTT. The chain employs TRBV4-2 and TRBJ1-5; 7 nucleotides agree with TRBD1. Germline trimming cut 0 bases from V and 6 bases from J; bases unmatched to any gene: 11. The CDR3 loop spans 17 amino acids. From germline, CDR1 is LGHNA and CDR2 YNFKEQ.